This T cell receptor beta chain derives from a study of spatial heterogeneity in lung cancer. The overall study: TCR transcript counts in tumor regions correlated strongly with a T cell module score from matched bulk RNA-seq. Notes on the study in general: Mutation tallies in tumors tracked expanded intratumoral alpha and beta TCR counts. Ubiquitous expanded TCR counts tracked ubiquitous nonsynonymous mutations, and regional counts tracked regional ones.

Each TCR cDNA molecule carried a unique molecular identifier. Each CDR3 protein gets one entry after TCRdb re-called the 5' RACE reads with MiXCR. The table records some 6,300 distinct CDR3 sequences, around 1.3% of them present only once. This CDR3 has 15 amino acids. Germline-derived CDR1 and CDR2 are GTSNPN and SVGIG (reference sequence). The V end was cut by 3 bases, the J end by 2 bases, with 16 bases between. The time point: sample taken at primary tumor resection. Tumor, nontumor lung or frozen PBMC supplied whole RNA that was sequenced unsorted. In the case of this clonotype: Its specificity is not known.

The clonotype originates from a male donor with early-stage non-small cell lung cancer. Sequencing was performed on lung tumor tissue, taken at surgery. The chain has TRBV30 and TRBJ1-1, with D possibly being TRBD1 (5 bases). The CDR3: CAWRKTGTFNTEAFF. The CDR3 nucleotides are TGTGCCTGGAGAAAAACGGGGACCTTTAACACTGAAGCTTTCTTT. The full variable domain, in which reference TRBV30 and TRBJ1-1 provide the parts outside the CDR3, is SQTIHQWPATLVQPVGSPLSLECTVEGTSNPNLYWYRQAAGRGLQLLFYSVGIGQISSEVPQNLSASRPQDRQFILSSKKLLLSDSGFYLCAWRKTGTFNTEAFFGQGTRLTVV.